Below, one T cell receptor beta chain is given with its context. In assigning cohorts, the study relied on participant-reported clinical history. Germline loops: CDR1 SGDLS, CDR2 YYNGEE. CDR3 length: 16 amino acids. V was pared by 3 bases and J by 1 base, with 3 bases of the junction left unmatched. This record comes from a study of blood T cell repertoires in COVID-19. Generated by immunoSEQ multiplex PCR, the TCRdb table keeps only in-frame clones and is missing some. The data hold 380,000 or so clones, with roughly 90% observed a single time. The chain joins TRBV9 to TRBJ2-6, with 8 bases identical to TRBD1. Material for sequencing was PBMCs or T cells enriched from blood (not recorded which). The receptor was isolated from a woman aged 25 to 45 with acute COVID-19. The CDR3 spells CASSAGDRSGANVLTF. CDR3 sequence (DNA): TGTGCCAGCAGCGCTGGGGACAGGTCTGGGGCCAACGTCCTGACTTTC.